Listed below are T cell receptor beta chains from one sample, sequenced in a study of cytomegalovirus exposure and HLA in healthy donors. This table comes from immunoSEQ multiplex PCR, and its TCRdb copy is limited to in-frame clones, with some not included. The table has about 100,000 clones, roughly four fifths seen once. Sequencing was carried out using PBMCs. Source of these receptors: a male donor in good health and CMV-seropositive. Both conserved end residues are part of each CDR3. The D gene is left open where the match is weak.

CASSALAGGGVNEQFF	TRBD2	TRBV9	TRBJ2-1
CASSRKTSGGPITQYF	TRBD2	TRBV4-2	TRBJ2-5
CASSGPRGGNEQFF	TRBD2	TRBV7-9	TRBJ2-1
CASVPPGQGSMGYTF	TRBD1	TRBV7-9	TRBJ1-2
CASSLSGVGTGELFF	NA	TRBV11-3	TRBJ2-2
CASSWTSGGAIDTQYF	TRBD2	TRBV6-5	TRBJ2-3
CASSSQDSWAWTYEQYF	NA	TRBV7-9	TRBJ2-7
CASSKRIADRFGELFF	NA	TRBV19	TRBJ2-2
CASSVATGQVIGTNGYTF	TRBD1	TRBV9	TRBJ1-2
CASSLSQGWGTEAFF	TRBD1	TRBV5-1	TRBJ1-1
CASSPTGYYGYTF	NA	TRBV25-1	TRBJ1-2
CASLGGGHPSTDTQYF	NA	TRBV19	TRBJ2-3
CASSQDWGADTQYF	NA	TRBV4-3	TRBJ2-3
CASSLGGGSNQPQHF	NA	TRBV5-1	TRBJ1-5
CASRPGQHNYGYTF	TRBD1	TRBV6-1	TRBJ1-2
CASSLGQNSYEQYF	NA	TRBV5-1	TRBJ2-7
CASSLRLGDNEQYF	NA	TRBV5-4	TRBJ2-7
CASSSPGDRDSYEQYF	TRBD1	TRBV2	TRBJ2-7
CASSPRTSMTGDTQYF	NA	TRBV7-6	TRBJ2-3
CASSFQTGAGGGQFF	TRBD2	TRBV7-9	TRBJ2-1
CASKRGFVGQGFYEQYF	TRBD1	TRBV5-1	TRBJ2-7
CAWGGTLETQYF	NA	TRBV30	TRBJ2-5
CASRETDIYGYTF	NA	TRBV6-5	TRBJ1-2
CASRATSGGITDTQYF	TRBD2	TRBV7-2	TRBJ2-3
CASSLSGGGSYEQYF	TRBD2	TRBV7-2	TRBJ2-7
CASSLGGGEVYNEQFF	NA	TRBV5-4	TRBJ2-1
CAYGQGFTNSPLHF	TRBD1	TRBV30	TRBJ1-6
CASSAARFSNQPQHF	NA	TRBV27	TRBJ1-5
CASSPGTGGNEQFF	TRBD1	TRBV5-1	TRBJ2-1
CASSDGTSGGGANVLTF	TRBD2	TRBV6-4	TRBJ2-6
CARASGVYNEQFF	TRBD2	TRBV2	TRBJ2-1
CASSLGQGIMDSPLHF	TRBD1	TRBV5-4	TRBJ1-6
CASSLARGGGIQYF	TRBD2	TRBV7-2	TRBJ2-4
CASSLAASGGVGYEQYF	TRBD2	TRBV5-1	TRBJ2-7
CASSLDRTPSNQPQHF	TRBD1	TRBV7-8	TRBJ1-5
CASSLGRGQGTYEQYF	TRBD1	TRBV5-5	TRBJ2-7
CASSHTDRGSGELFF	TRBD1	TRBV4-3	TRBJ2-2
CASSLGRLAGAYEQYF	TRBD2	TRBV11-3	TRBJ2-7